The entry that follows covers one T cell receptor beta chain sequence. Its antigen is unknown. PCR was performed a second time for about 6 to 11 cycles using a sample-barcoded 5' primer and a J-beta primer mix. The template-switch adaptor was a 5' adaptor with 12 random nucleotides. It tagged each cDNA molecule. MiXCR, applied by TCRdb to the 5' RACE reads, yields one record per CDR3 protein. The top ten clones hold about 22% of a sample with around 940,000 distinct CDR3 sequences, around 54% of them seen once. The data originate from a study of blood T cells in healthy people across ages. Findings and caveats of the study: Reliance upon unsorted PBMCs precluded definitive naive versus antigen-experienced comparison. Compared with aged donors, long-lived donors showed fewer expanded clones, suggesting selection.

The donors, aged about 6 to 90, were healthy Caucasians from Russia. This CDR3 is 14 amino acids long. Germline loops: CDR1 MNHEY, CDR2 SVGAGI. V was clipped by 10 bases and J by 0 bases, with 14 bases between them. The TCR originated in a woman aged 55-69 years in good health. Sequencing input: blood. The chain couples TRBV6-5 to TRBJ2-3; no firm D call. The CDR3 loop reads CATRLFSSTDTQYF. The DNA of the CDR3 is TGTGCCACAAGACTGTTTTCTAGCACAGATACGCAGTATTTT.